The sequence of this T cell receptor (beta chain) was determined in a study of cytomegalovirus exposure and HLA in healthy donors (TCRdb year 2017). Study-level background: An earlier analysis of approximately 640 of the donors reported 250 to 300 Gb of sequence data and 120 million or so unique TCR beta sequences from about 200 million T cells. Approximately 300 gigabases of sequencing data and about 92 million unique TCR sequences made up an early release that covered approximately 700 HLA-typed donors. Of the roughly 400 genotyped donors, approximately 82% fell in the genetic ancestry cluster associated with self-reported Caucasian donors. The study aimed to test whether signatures of past pathogen exposure could be identified by cataloging public T cell receptors. The T cell repertoires of 550 to 850 subjects were profiled by immunosequencing and related to cytomegalovirus serostatus. A separate validation cohort of approximately 130 different subjects was used in addition to the roughly 720-subject first cohort. High-throughput TCR immunosequencing, statistical association of individual TCRs with disease status, and machine learning were combined to predict cytomegalovirus infection status. A later analysis re-analyzed previously published TCR beta repertoires from about 600 donors and added high-resolution HLA genotyping to study TCR occurrence patterns. Rather than drawing on any new phenotypic data, the later analysis identified candidate immune exposures from TCR beta sequences and the way those sequences occurred across donors. An earlier analysis of more than 450 of the donors used high-throughput TCR beta sequencing to judge whether each TCR beta V gene segment behaved as functional or pseudogenic. Alongside the repertoire data, information on donor age, sex, ethnicity and CMV serostatus was compiled. In a later genetic analysis, genome-wide SNP genotypes for about 60% of the 666 donors were used, and that subset was treated as a discovery cohort. Every discovery cohort repertoire had been produced on one sequencing platform. Class I and class II HLA loci were covered by the typing at four-digit resolution. The number of typed donors differed by locus: about 620-640 for A, B, C, DRB1 and DQB1; 500 to 550 for DQA1; roughly 600 for DPA1; and approximately 450 for DPB1. Roughly five DR-DQ haplotypes were handled as single units for association and clustering, since linkage in the cohort was strong. Among some 410 genotyped donors of the cohort, an average of roughly 240,000 unique TCR beta nucleotide sequences were sequenced per donor, around 18% of them non-productive.

In total, 500 to 700 healthy bone marrow donors made up the cohort. All cohort members were sampled while nominally healthy, although unrecorded immune exposures were likely present. Of the 670 or so cohort members, around 290 had positive CMV serostatus and 350 to 450 had negative CMV serostatus, and CMV serostatus was not recorded for the donor. A peripheral blood sample was collected from each donor, and TCR beta sequencing was performed on peripheral blood mononuclear cells. The Qiagen DNeasy Blood Extraction Kit was used to extract genomic DNA from the blood cell samples. Relative to germline, V is missing 6 bases and J is missing 5 bases, with 6 bases of the junction outside any gene match. As encoded in the germline V gene, CDR1 is MNHEY while CDR2 is SVGAGI. The CDR3, from cysteine to phenylalanine, totals 14 residues. CDR3 DNA only is kept here, 42 bases in frame from base 1. Concerning this clone itself: The specificity of this receptor is unknown. Base qualities are not recorded, but no much larger clone differs from it by a single base.

What the study reported, not specific to this receptor: Most CMV-associated TCR beta chains appeared to be HLA-restricted in a later analysis, and the HLA associations seemed to be driven largely by CMV exposure. Some IMGT-functional V segments, including TRBV6-2 and TRBV6-3, could not be distinguished by the 87-base-pair reads and were therefore excluded. According to a later genetic analysis, donors in an Asian-associated ancestry cluster had fewer N-insertions in productive TCRs than the roughly 700-donor mean. For the cohort, immune exposure information was limited to CMV serostatus. A later analysis associated approximately 17,000 TCR beta sequences with specific HLA alleles at a false discovery rate of 0.05. Because HLA typing was missing for some donors at each locus, association tests included only the typed subset. In a later analysis, several top co-occurrence clusters were reported to appear linked to parvovirus B19, influenza, CMV and Epstein-Barr virus. While some public TCRs were present in many individuals, most TCR sequences turned up only very rarely across donors. The classifier was reported to diagnose cytomegalovirus status with high specificity and sensitivity in both the original cohort and the validation cohort. Three of the identified cytomegalovirus-associated TCR beta chains were confirmed in vitro to be specific for cytomegalovirus antigens. It was suggested by the authors that the approach could potentially be generalized to other disease states and immunological phenotypes. Only TCR beta chains were sequenced in this cohort, and the absence of alpha or paired-chain data limited detectable features. An association between a missense DCLRE1C variant and V-gene and J-gene trimming of TCR beta chains was found in a later genetic analysis and replicated in an independent cohort. A later analysis found that HLA-associated TCR beta chains were more clonally expanded and had lower generation probabilities than equally common non-associated chains. A group of highly shared sequence variants was considered likely to be a technical artifact of the sequencing pipeline. Linkage disequilibrium might explain the correlated functional status among segregating V segments, but an unknown experimental factor could not be excluded. Assigning TCR associations to individual alleles was difficult when HLA alleles, especially DR and DQ, strongly co-occurred. A further reported finding was that TCR beta sequences accurately predicted the HLA-A and HLA-B alleles for most subjects in the first cohort. Over 15 rarely observed V segments, including chromosome 9 orphons, were excluded from the earlier analysis of about 600 of the donors because counts were too low. An earlier analysis of roughly 570 of the donors showed that most TCR beta V segments appeared in productive rearrangements either about 90% or about 30% of the time, which broadly matched IMGT annotations. According to a later analysis, TCR association rates differed among HLA loci, with DRB1 alleles showing the most associated TCRs and HLA-C alleles showing the fewest. The presence/absence analyses assumed that sequencing depth was roughly uniform across donors, and that assumption may not be true. The study gave a list of 150 to 200 TCR beta chains associated with cytomegalovirus.

The library relied on the immunoSEQ multiplex PCR assay. For the multiplex PCR, a mixture combining 60 forward primers for TCR Vbeta segments and 13 reverse primers for TCR Jbeta segments was used. The CDR3 region of rearranged TCR beta genes was amplified from genomic DNA with a multiplex PCR assay. Amplified TCR beta libraries were sequenced as 87-base-pair reads on the Illumina HiSeq System. The original methods were these. A later analysis tallied tens of millions of unique TCR beta chains across the 666 repertoires, and around 9.9 million of those chains were shared by two or more donors. A nearest-neighbor algorithm error-corrected the raw reads and collapsed the reads into unique sequences, merging closely related sequences to remove PCR and sequencing errors. Alignment of CDR3 sequences to IMGT reference sequences was used to assign V, D and J gene segments. For a sequence to be retained, at least a six-nucleotide match to both a V gene segment and a J gene segment was required. A rearrangement was called productive if the CDR3 had no stop codons and remained in frame with V and J, and every other rearrangement was called non-productive. Following IMGT convention, CDR3 was defined as the stretch from the second conserved V-encoded cysteine up to the conserved J-encoded phenylalanine. Sequences without an unambiguous match to a single V gene segment were excluded from the earlier analysis of over 500 of the donors. In an earlier analysis of 587 of the donors, V segments were called functional above 56.7% productive rearrangements and were called segregating when the between-donor standard deviation exceeded 5%. A statistical classification framework was developed to diagnose cytomegalovirus status using the catalog of TCR beta chain sequences. In a later analysis, TCR nucleotide sequences were compared against IMGT/GENE-DB human TR gene sequences so that V and J genes could be assigned. Using the TCRdist pipeline, a later analysis assigned CDR3 sequences along with most-parsimonious VDJ recombination scenarios. A later analysis defined each TCR beta chain by its CDR3 amino acid sequence plus V-gene family, and excluded reads lacking a unique V-gene family. As a way to deal with suspected cross-contamination and a sequencing artifact, a later analysis dropped 450 to 600 nucleotide sequences that were highly shared and had low generation probability. In a later analysis, a clonal expansion index was calculated for each public chain from normalized within-repertoire ranks of inferred template counts. A later analysis computed generation probabilities with a VDJ recombination model fitted to out-of-frame rearrangements, and checked the results against IGoR. A later analysis scored TCR-TCR, TCR-HLA and TCR-CMV co-occurrence with hypergeometric tests, applying a repertoire-size bias correction to TCR pairs. A later analysis estimated false discovery rates by permuting HLA or CMV assignments 20 times. In a later analysis, co-occurring TCRs were grouped with DBSCAN, and TCRdist sequence similarity was added when clustering was performed within HLA-allele-positive subsets. Co-occurrence clustering excluded repertoires with fewer than 30,000 or more than 120,000 public chains, plus five with anomalous nucleotide sharing. TCRdb took this table from immuneACCESS and kept in-frame rearrangements with V and J called. Such tables lack part of the clones; where checked against another copy, unresolved V genes explain under half of the gap, and the rest is unexplained. From that table come the V and J calls and clone size; the DNA was used to work out D and trimming. The sample profile shows roughly 100,000 clones; 50% to 70% of them were found once. 4% to 5.5% of the sample comes from the top ten.

Sequencing input: PBMCs. This clonotype was sampled from a human donor in good health. The chain is made from TRBV6-5 and TRBJ1-4, and 7 junctional nucleotides match TRBD1. The CDR3 corresponds to CASREQGWNEKLFF. The DNA is as follows: TGTGCCAGCAGAGAACAGGGGTGGAATGAAAAACTGTTTTTT.